The rows below give T cell receptor beta chains drawn from one sample of a study of blood T cell repertoires in COVID-19. The method was immunoSEQ multiplex PCR; TCRdb's version includes in-frame clones alone and lacks a portion of them. The sample has about 79,000 clones, approximately 90% seen once; the top ten hold approximately 15%. The source material was peripheral blood. The receptor set was obtained from a man between 65 and 80 years old with active or convalescent COVID-19. CDR3s include the opening cysteine and the closing phenylalanine or tryptophan. Each record gives: clone size, J gene, V gene, D gene, CDR3 DNA, CDR3 protein. The D gene is left open where the match is weak. The size field is filled for only some rows; it gives once, few, many or a size class.

size: .
J: TRBJ2-2
V: TRBV6-5
D: .
DNA: TGTGCCAGCAGTTTTGACAAGAGATCGAACACCGGGGAGCTGTTTTTT
CDR3: CASSFDKRSNTGELFF

size: .
J: TRBJ2-5
V: TRBV3-1/TRBV3-2
D: .
DNA: TGTGCCAGCAGCGAACGAACGGGGATCCAGTACTTC
CDR3: CASSERTGIQYF

size: .
J: TRBJ2-2
V: TRBV7-2
D: .
DNA: TGTGCCAGCAGCTTAGCGCGTTTCGCTATCGATGGCACCGGGGAGCTGTTTTTT
CDR3: CASSLARFAIDGTGELFF

size: once
J: TRBJ2-1
V: TRBV9
D: TRBD2
DNA: TGTGCCAGCAGCACTTGGGCGGGAGTTTCTTACAATGAGCAGTTCTTC
CDR3: CASSTWAGVSYNEQFF

size: .
J: TRBJ2-7
V: TRBV6-5
D: TRBD1
DNA: TGTGCCAGCAGTTACTCTAAGGGACAGGGGTGGTACGAGCAGTACTTC
CDR3: CASSYSKGQGWYEQYF

size: .
J: TRBJ2-3
V: TRBV10-1
D: .
DNA: TGCGCCAGCAGTGAGTTACCCCCCTCACCGCCAGGGTATTACGGTGGCACAGATACGCAGTATTTT
CDR3: CASSELPPSPPGYYGGTDTQYF

size: once
J: TRBJ2-1
V: TRBV9
D: .
DNA: TGTGCCAGCAGCCCCCGCGGTTCTAGCTCCTACAATGAGCAGTTCTTC
CDR3: CASSPRGSSSYNEQFF

size: .
J: TRBJ2-1
V: TRBV4-2
D: TRBD2
DNA: TGTGCCAGCAGCCAAGGACTAGCGGGAGGGGGTGAGCAGTTCTTC
CDR3: CASSQGLAGGGEQFF

size: .
J: TRBJ1-5
V: TRBV28
D: TRBD1
DNA: TGTGCCAGCAGTTGGACAGGGACTTATAGCAATCAGCCCCAGCATTTT
CDR3: CASSWTGTYSNQPQHF

size: .
J: TRBJ2-5
V: TRBV11-3
D: TRBD1
DNA: TGTGCCAGCAAGGGGGCCGGAGAGGAGACCCAGTACTTC
CDR3: CASKGAGEETQYF

size: .
J: TRBJ2-2
V: TRBV29-1
D: TRBD1
DNA: TGCAGCGTCAGAAGAGGGACAGGGAGCACCGGGGAGCTGTTTTTT
CDR3: CSVRRGTGSTGELFF

size: .
J: TRBJ2-1
V: TRBV29-1
D: TRBD2
DNA: TGCAGCGTTGAAGATCTGGCTATAGCGGGAGGCAATGAGCAGTTCTTC
CDR3: CSVEDLAIAGGNEQFF

size: .
J: TRBJ1-1
V: TRBV7-2
D: .
DNA: TGTGCCAGCAGATTAGACACCCGCAGCACTGAAGCTTTCTTT
CDR3: CASRLDTRSTEAFF

size: few
J: TRBJ1-1
V: TRBV27
D: .
DNA: TGTGCCAGCAGTTCCCATAGGGGACTCGGCCTAAACACTGAAGCTTTCTTT
CDR3: CASSSHRGLGLNTEAFF

size: .
J: TRBJ2-5
V: TRBV5-5
D: .
DNA: TGTGCCAGCAGCTTGGCCCTTCTAGGGGACCAAGAGACCCAGTACTTC
CDR3: CASSLALLGDQETQYF

size: .
J: TRBJ1-2
V: TRBV28
D: .
DNA: TGTGCCAGCAGTCCCCTGGGGGGGTACTATGGCTACACCTTC
CDR3: CASSPLGGYYGYTF

size: .
J: TRBJ2-7
V: TRBV19
D: .
DNA: TGTGCCAGTAGTATCGGGGGACAGCTAACCTACGAGCAGTACTTC
CDR3: CASSIGGQLTYEQYF

size: .
J: TRBJ2-7
V: TRBV19
D: .
DNA: TGTGCCAGTAGGTTAGGTCCAGGGGATACCTACGAGCAGTACTTC
CDR3: CASRLGPGDTYEQYF

size: .
J: TRBJ2-6
V: TRBV5-6
D: .
DNA: TGTGCCAGCAGCTTGCTTTCCGGGGCCAACGTCCTGACTTTC
CDR3: CASSLLSGANVLTF

size: .
J: TRBJ2-3
V: TRBV28
D: TRBD1
DNA: TGTGCCAGCAGTCAACAGGGGGCAACGCAGTATTTT
CDR3: CASSQQGATQYF

size: .
J: TRBJ1-5
V: TRBV21-1
D: .
DNA: TGTGCCAGCAGCAGCCTAACAGGGGGCAGTTTTTATAGCAATCAGCCCCAGCATTTT
CDR3: CASSSLTGGSFYSNQPQHF

size: .
J: TRBJ2-7
V: TRBV12-3/TRBV12-4
D: .
DNA: TGTGCCAGCAGTTTGGACTTTTCCTACGAGCAGTACTTC
CDR3: CASSLDFSYEQYF

size: .
J: TRBJ2-3
V: TRBV3-1/TRBV3-2
D: TRBD1
DNA: TGTGCCAGCAGCCCAACTACAGGGGGTAGCACAGATACGCAGTATTTT
CDR3: CASSPTTGGSTDTQYF

size: .
J: TRBJ2-5
V: TRBV5-1
D: TRBD2
DNA: TGCGCCAGCAGCTCCGGGAGGGGGCAAGAGACCCAGTACTTC
CDR3: CASSSGRGQETQYF

size: .
J: TRBJ2-7
V: TRBV19
D: .
DNA: TGTGCCAGTAGTAATAGCGGTCCCTACGAGCAGTACTTC
CDR3: CASSNSGPYEQYF

size: .
J: TRBJ1-4
V: TRBV19
D: .
DNA: TGTGCCAGTAGTTTGGAAGGAGTTTCTGCAACTAATGAAAAACTGTTTTTT
CDR3: CASSLEGVSATNEKLFF

size: once
J: TRBJ1-1
V: TRBV12-3/TRBV12-4
D: .
DNA: TGTGCCAGCAGTTTCGGACATGAAGCTTTCTTT
CDR3: CASSFGHEAFF

size: once
J: TRBJ2-3
V: TRBV9
D: TRBD1
DNA: TGTGCCAGCAGCCCCGGACAGGGGGCACAGTATTTT
CDR3: CASSPGQGAQYF

size: .
J: TRBJ2-1
V: TRBV18
D: TRBD2
DNA: TGTGCCAGCTCACCTCGGGCGGGAGAGGATGAGCAGTTCTTC
CDR3: CASSPRAGEDEQFF

size: once
J: TRBJ2-7
V: TRBV28
D: TRBD2
DNA: TGTGCCAGCAGTTCCACTAGCGTGAGCTCCTACGAGCAGTACTTC
CDR3: CASSSTSVSSYEQYF

size: .
J: TRBJ1-4
V: TRBV5-8
D: .
DNA: TGTGCCAGCAGCTTGGGTCAGGGTAATGAAAAACTGTTTTTT
CDR3: CASSLGQGNEKLFF

size: .
J: TRBJ2-1
V: TRBV28
D: TRBD2
DNA: TGTGCCAGCAGTTTATCGGGAGGAAGCTCCTACAATGAGCAGTTCTTC
CDR3: CASSLSGGSSYNEQFF

size: .
J: TRBJ2-6
V: TRBV7-3
D: TRBD2
DNA: TGTGCCAGCAGCTTACTAGGGGACTACTCTGGGGCCAACGTCCTGACTTTC
CDR3: CASSLLGDYSGANVLTF

size: few
J: TRBJ2-6
V: TRBV6-2/TRBV6-3
D: .
DNA: TGTGCCAGCAGTTATATAGGGGCCAACGTCCTGACTTTC
CDR3: CASSYIGANVLTF

size: .
J: TRBJ1-5
V: TRBV4-2
D: .
DNA: TGTGCCAGCAGCCAAGACTTAGTCCAGCCCCAGCATTTT
CDR3: CASSQDLVQPQHF

size: once
J: TRBJ2-3
V: TRBV7-2
D: .
DNA: TGTGCCAGCAGGCAGCAAGCCACTATTAGCACAGATACGCAGTATTTT
CDR3: CASRQQATISTDTQYF

size: once
J: TRBJ2-5
V: TRBV5-6
D: TRBD2
DNA: TGTGCCAGCAGCTTGGGACTAGCGGGAGCGGGGACCCAGTACTTC
CDR3: CASSLGLAGAGTQYF

size: .
J: TRBJ2-1
V: TRBV4-3
D: TRBD2
DNA: TGCGCCAGCAGCCACCAACTAGCGGGAGGGCCTGTCTACAATGAGCAGTTCTTC
CDR3: CASSHQLAGGPVYNEQFF

size: .
J: TRBJ2-7
V: TRBV7-2
D: .
DNA: TGTGCCAGCAGCTTAGCCGGTCGGTACGAGCAGTACTTC
CDR3: CASSLAGRYEQYF

size: .
J: TRBJ1-5
V: TRBV5-4
D: TRBD1
DNA: TGTGCCAGCAGCTTGGTTGGACAGGCGCCCCAGCATTTT
CDR3: CASSLVGQAPQHF

size: .
J: TRBJ2-7
V: TRBV15
D: .
DNA: TGTGCCACCAGCAGAGAACTTACGTACGAGCAGTACTTC
CDR3: CATSRELTYEQYF

size: .
J: TRBJ2-7
V: TRBV30
D: .
DNA: TGTGCCTGGTCGAGAAAACAGGGCAGCGAGCAGTACTTC
CDR3: CAWSRKQGSEQYF

size: .
J: TRBJ1-5
V: TRBV28
D: .
DNA: TGTGCCAGCAGTATTCACGGTCTTGATCAGCCCCAGCATTTT
CDR3: CASSIHGLDQPQHF

size: .
J: TRBJ1-5
V: TRBV7-8
D: .
DNA: TGTGCCAGCAGCTTAGTGGCAGGCAATCAGCCCCAGCATTTT
CDR3: CASSLVAGNQPQHF

size: .
J: TRBJ2-5
V: TRBV19
D: .
DNA: TGTGCCAGTAGTATTCAGGGCGGTCAAGAGACCCAGTACTTC
CDR3: CASSIQGGQETQYF

size: .
J: TRBJ1-4
V: TRBV7-8
D: TRBD1
DNA: TGTGCCAGCAGCCCTCGGGACAGAATTAATGAAAAACTGTTTTTT
CDR3: CASSPRDRINEKLFF

size: once
J: TRBJ1-5
V: TRBV6-5
D: .
DNA: TGTGCCAGCAGTAACGGGGTGGACCAGCCCCAGCATTTT
CDR3: CASSNGVDQPQHF

size: .
J: TRBJ2-3
V: TRBV5-1
D: TRBD1
DNA: TGCGCCAGCAGCTTGGCCGCAGGGACAGTCCCCACAGATACGCAGTATTTT
CDR3: CASSLAAGTVPTDTQYF

size: .
J: TRBJ2-2
V: TRBV27
D: .
DNA: TGTGCCAGCAGTTTGTGGAGGGCCGGGGAGCTGTTTTTT
CDR3: CASSLWRAGELFF

size: .
J: TRBJ2-1
V: TRBV4-1
D: .
DNA: TGCGCCAGCAGCCAAGATGGCTGGTCTAGCAATGAGCAGTTCTTC
CDR3: CASSQDGWSSNEQFF

size: .
J: TRBJ2-7
V: TRBV6-5
D: TRBD1
DNA: TGTGCCAGCAGCTCCGGGACAGAGTCCTACGAGCAGTACTTC
CDR3: CASSSGTESYEQYF

size: .
J: TRBJ1-3
V: TRBV7-3
D: TRBD1
DNA: TGTGCCAGCAGCTTAATGGGACAGGGAACTGGAAACACCATATATTTT
CDR3: CASSLMGQGTGNTIYF